A selection of T cell receptor beta chains follows, all from one sample in a study of blood T cell repertoires in COVID-19. Assay used: immunoSEQ multiplex PCR; TCRdb lists only in-frame clones, some missing. The sample lists some 40,000 clones, approximately 92% seen once, with roughly 0.35% in the top ten. The sample comprised peripheral blood. All receptors derive from a man between 50 and 59 years old with COVID-19, enrolled during active disease. Both conserved end residues are part of each CDR3. The D gene is left open where the match is weak. Clone size is shown for a subset of rows, as once, few, many or a class of expanded clone.

CDR3 protein: CASRNRADTQYF
CDR3 DNA: TGTGCCAGTAGGAACAGGGCAGATACGCAGTATTTT
CDR3 length: 12
clone size: .
V gene: TRBV19
D gene: .
J gene: TRBJ2-3

CDR3 protein: CAISESTGSVQPQHF
CDR3 DNA: TGTGCCATCAGTGAGTCTACGGGGTCGGTTCAGCCCCAGCATTTT
CDR3 length: 15
clone size: .
V gene: TRBV10-3
D gene: .
J gene: TRBJ1-5

CDR3 protein: CASSLTIADYNEQFF
CDR3 DNA: TGCGCCAGCAGCTTGACCATAGCGGACTACAATGAGCAGTTCTTC
CDR3 length: 15
clone size: .
V gene: TRBV5-1
D gene: .
J gene: TRBJ2-1

CDR3 protein: CASRPGDTQSNQPQHF
CDR3 DNA: TGTGCCAGTAGACCCGGGGACACCCAAAGCAATCAGCCCCAGCATTTT
CDR3 length: 16
clone size: .
V gene: TRBV19
D gene: .
J gene: TRBJ1-5

CDR3 protein: CASSLGGSRELFF
CDR3 DNA: TGCGCCAGCAGCTTGGGGGGCTCTAGGGAGCTGTTTTTT
CDR3 length: 13
clone size: .
V gene: TRBV5-1
D gene: .
J gene: TRBJ2-2

CDR3 protein: CASSPTSGSSGANVLTF
CDR3 DNA: TGTGCCAGCTCACCGACTAGCGGTAGCTCTGGGGCCAACGTCCTGACTTTC
CDR3 length: 17
clone size: .
V gene: TRBV18
D gene: TRBD2
J gene: TRBJ2-6

CDR3 protein: CASSPRGGNYGYTF
CDR3 DNA: TGCGCCAGCAGCCCGAGGGGGGGTAACTATGGCTACACCTTC
CDR3 length: 14
clone size: .
V gene: TRBV4-3
D gene: .
J gene: TRBJ1-2

CDR3 protein: CASSIYVSGTGGRPQHF
CDR3 DNA: TGTGCCAGTAGTATCTATGTGTCCGGGACAGGGGGTAGGCCCCAGCATTTT
CDR3 length: 17
clone size: .
V gene: TRBV19
D gene: TRBD1
J gene: TRBJ1-5

CDR3 protein: CASSPPGLRQETQYF
CDR3 DNA: TGTGCCAGCTCACCCCCGGGACTGAGGCAAGAGACCCAGTACTTC
CDR3 length: 15
clone size: .
V gene: TRBV18
D gene: .
J gene: TRBJ2-5

CDR3 protein: CASSLSGQAGELFF
CDR3 DNA: TGCGCCAGCAGCTTGAGCGGACAGGCCGGGGAGCTGTTTTTT
CDR3 length: 14
clone size: .
V gene: TRBV5-1
D gene: TRBD1
J gene: TRBJ2-2

CDR3 protein: CASSPGQEPPYGYTF
CDR3 DNA: TGCGCCAGCAGCCCCGGACAGGAGCCACCCTATGGCTACACCTTC
CDR3 length: 15
clone size: .
V gene: TRBV4-1
D gene: TRBD1
J gene: TRBJ1-2

CDR3 protein: CASSDSQGVYGYTF
CDR3 DNA: TGTGCCAGCAGTGACTCTCAGGGGGTCTATGGCTACACCTTC
CDR3 length: 14
clone size: .
V gene: TRBV6-4
D gene: TRBD1
J gene: TRBJ1-2

CDR3 protein: CASSLGGHGYTF
CDR3 DNA: TGTGCCAGCAGCTTGGGCGGGCACGGCTACACCTTC
CDR3 length: 12
clone size: .
V gene: TRBV5-6
D gene: .
J gene: TRBJ1-2

CDR3 protein: CVSSESSNSGRVAFF
CDR3 DNA: TGTGTCAGCAGTGAATCTTCGAATTCTGGGCGCGTCGCTTTCTTT
CDR3 length: 15
clone size: .
V gene: TRBV2
D gene: .
J gene: TRBJ1-1

CDR3 protein: CASSLGLATRTDTQYF
CDR3 DNA: TGCGCCAGCAGCCTAGGACTAGCGACCCGCACAGATACGCAGTATTTT
CDR3 length: 16
clone size: .
V gene: TRBV5-1
D gene: TRBD2
J gene: TRBJ2-3

CDR3 protein: CASKTYPGTQYF
CDR3 DNA: TGTGCCAGCAAAACCTACCCTGGGACCCAGTACTTC
CDR3 length: 12
clone size: .
V gene: TRBV6-5
D gene: .
J gene: TRBJ2-5

CDR3 protein: CASSSQPGQIYNSPLHF
CDR3 DNA: TGTGCCAGCAGCTCCCAACCGGGACAGATATATAATTCACCCCTCCACTTT
CDR3 length: 17
clone size: .
V gene: TRBV7-2
D gene: TRBD1
J gene: TRBJ1-6

CDR3 protein: CASSPGGPSTDTQYF
CDR3 DNA: TGTGCCAGCAGCCCAGGGGGTCCTAGCACAGATACGCAGTATTTT
CDR3 length: 15
clone size: .
V gene: TRBV11-3
D gene: TRBD1
J gene: TRBJ2-3

CDR3 protein: CASSVDGRSYEQYF
CDR3 DNA: TGTGCCAGCAGCGTAGACGGGAGATCTTACGAGCAGTACTTC
CDR3 length: 14
clone size: .
V gene: TRBV9
D gene: .
J gene: TRBJ2-7

CDR3 protein: CASSLSEYENIQYF
CDR3 DNA: TGTGCCAGCAGCTTGTCGGAGTATGAAAACATTCAGTACTTC
CDR3 length: 14
clone size: .
V gene: TRBV5-4
D gene: .
J gene: TRBJ2-4

CDR3 protein: CASSPLEESEQFF
CDR3 DNA: TGTGCCAGCAGCCCCCTGGAGGAAAGTGAGCAGTTCTTC
CDR3 length: 13
clone size: .
V gene: TRBV2
D gene: .
J gene: TRBJ2-1

CDR3 protein: CASSWRTGRSYEQYF
CDR3 DNA: TGTGCCAGCAGCTGGCGGACAGGGAGATCCTACGAGCAGTACTTC
CDR3 length: 15
clone size: .
V gene: TRBV7-2
D gene: TRBD1
J gene: TRBJ2-7

CDR3 protein: CASSFRLAGAHYEQYF
CDR3 DNA: TGTGCCAGCAGCTTCAGACTAGCCGGGGCTCACTACGAGCAGTACTTC
CDR3 length: 16
clone size: once
V gene: TRBV11-1
D gene: TRBD2
J gene: TRBJ2-7